This TCR beta chain derives from a study of T-cell reconstitution after alpha-beta-depleted transplantation in children. The CDR3 has 13 residues. Germline CDR1 is SGHVS and CDR2 is FNYEAQ. Trimming pared 5 bases from V and 8 bases from J, leaving 13 bases between. This clonotype has at least ten counts. Researchers prepared the TCRbeta library using unique molecular identifiers, the study reports. TCRdb used MiXCR to reprocess the PCR reads, holding one entry per CDR3 protein. Among more than 60,000 distinct CDR3 sequences, around 7.9% were seen once, and the ten largest hold less than 3%. The origin of this receptor is a human donor who donated a stem cell graft to a child with acute lymphoblastic leukemia. The chain employs TRBV7-6 and TRBJ2-1; tentatively, D is TRBD2 (6 bases). Sequenced here: PBMCs from the stem cell graft donor, sampled from the stem cell graft. The CDR3 DNA follows: TGTGCCAGCAGCGCAGGAATAGCGGATGAGCAGTTCTTC. Protein sequence: CASSAGIADEQFF.